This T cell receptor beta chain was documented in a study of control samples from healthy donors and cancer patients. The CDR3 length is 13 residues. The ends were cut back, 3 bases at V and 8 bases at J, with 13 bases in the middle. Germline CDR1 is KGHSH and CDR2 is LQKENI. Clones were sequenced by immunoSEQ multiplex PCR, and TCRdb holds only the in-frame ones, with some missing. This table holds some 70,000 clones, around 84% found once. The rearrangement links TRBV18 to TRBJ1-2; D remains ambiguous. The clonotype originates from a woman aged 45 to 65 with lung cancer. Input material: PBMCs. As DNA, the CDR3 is TGTGCCAGCTCACCGCGGACGGATGGAGGCTACACCTTC. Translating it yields CASSPRTDGGYTF.